Detailed here is one T cell receptor (beta chain). The target antigen is unknown. These data are taken from a study of response to subunit inactivated influenza vaccine. Study-wide points: Authors suggested seasonal influenza vaccinations each recruit few new T cells.

Germline V lookup: CDR1 SGHRS, CDR2 YFSETQ. The V gene end was trimmed by 4 bases and the J gene end by 6 bases; junction bases not matched to a gene: 7. The CDR3 spans 13 residues. One entry per CDR3 protein, called by TCRdb with MiXCR from the RT-PCR reads. The sample lists under 850,000 distinct CDR3 sequences, roughly 20% occurring once. The source of this sequence is a man in his fifties or sixties who received an inactivated influenza vaccine. Sample: PBMCs from blood, taken 4 to 6 days after vaccination. The chain has TRBV5-1 and TRBJ2-7; TRBD2 matches at 7 bases. As DNA, the CDR3 is TGCGCCAGCAGCGGAACTAGCGCCCGCGAGCAGTACTTC. Its translation is CASSGTSAREQYF.